This T cell receptor beta chain was sequenced in a study of immune evolution from preneoplasia to lung adenocarcinoma. Study observations and caveats: Normal lung had highest clonality; later lesions appeared denser, more diverse. T cell clonality was higher in KRAS-mutant than EGFR-mutant or wild-type nodules.

Germline assignment: CDR1 LGHNA and CDR2 YSLEER. Trimming left V 4 bases short and J 2 bases short, with 18 bases between. The CDR3 contains 17 residues. A word on this clone: Its antigen remains unknown.

The repertoire was sequenced with immunoSEQ multiplex PCR; TCRdb's copy has only in-frame clones and lacks some. Of over 7,000 clones detected, roughly 83% appear once; the ten largest clones hold 2.5% to 3%. This TCR was sampled from a middle-aged person with lung adenocarcinoma. Sample: FFPE invasive lung adenocarcinoma tissue. This chain uses TRBV4-3 with TRBJ1-5, with D perhaps TRBD1 (5 bases). The CDR3 DNA reads TGCGCCAGCAGCCGGTCTTTACAGGAGATGGGCAATCAGCCCCAGCATTTT. This encodes CASSRSLQEMGNQPQHF.